This T cell receptor (beta chain) comes out of a study of blood T cells in healthy people across ages. Approximately 9 milliliters was the volume of peripheral blood drawn from each donor. Together with a sample-barcoded 5' primer, a J-beta primer mix was included in a second PCR lasting roughly 6 to 12 cycles. Every sample gave at least 3 million paired-end reads containing CDR3. In TCRdb, the 5' RACE reads were re-called with MiXCR into one record per CDR3 protein. Seen here are some 640,000 distinct CDR3 sequences, approximately 30% observed once, and the top ten hold 15% to 18%. This clonotype originated in a woman at least 80 years old in good health. Sequenced material: blood.

CDR3 DNA sequence: TGTGCCAGCAGCGAACAGGGTACCGGGGAGCTGTTTTTT. It specifies CASSEQGTGELFF. The J gene is TRBJ2-2, the V gene TRBV7-2; D is possibly TRBD1 (6 bases). The germline V gene has CDR1 SGHTA and CDR2 FQGNSA. The CDR3 runs 13 residues. V was pared by 5 bases and J by 5 bases, with 9 bases between.